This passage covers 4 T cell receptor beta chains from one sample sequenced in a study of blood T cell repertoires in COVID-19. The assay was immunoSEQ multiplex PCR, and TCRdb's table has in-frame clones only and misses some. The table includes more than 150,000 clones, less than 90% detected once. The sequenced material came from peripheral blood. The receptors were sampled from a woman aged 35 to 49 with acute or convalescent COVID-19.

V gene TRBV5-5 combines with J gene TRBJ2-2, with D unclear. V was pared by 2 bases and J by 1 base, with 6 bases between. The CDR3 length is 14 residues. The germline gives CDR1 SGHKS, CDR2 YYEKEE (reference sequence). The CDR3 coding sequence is TGTGCCAGCAGCTTATCTGTGAACACCGGGGAGCTGTTTTTT. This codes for CASSLSVNTGELFF.

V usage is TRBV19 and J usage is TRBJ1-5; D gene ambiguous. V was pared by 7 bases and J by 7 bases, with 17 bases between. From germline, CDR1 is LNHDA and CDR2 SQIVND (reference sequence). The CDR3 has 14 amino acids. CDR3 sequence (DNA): TGTGCCAGTACCCCCAAGAGGGTACAGCAGCCCCAGCATTTT. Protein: CASTPKRVQQPQHF.

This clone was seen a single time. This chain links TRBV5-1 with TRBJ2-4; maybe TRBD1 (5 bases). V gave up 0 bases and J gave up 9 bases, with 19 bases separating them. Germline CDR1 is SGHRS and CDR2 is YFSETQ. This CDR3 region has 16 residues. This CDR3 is CASSLAAGLNGAIQYF. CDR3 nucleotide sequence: TGCGCCAGCAGCTTGGCGGCAGGGTTGAATGGGGCCATTCAGTACTTC.

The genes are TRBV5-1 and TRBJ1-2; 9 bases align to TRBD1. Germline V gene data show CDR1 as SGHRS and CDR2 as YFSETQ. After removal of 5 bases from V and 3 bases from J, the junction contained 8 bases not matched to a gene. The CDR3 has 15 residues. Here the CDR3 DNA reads TGCGCCAGCAGGGGCTGGGACAGGGCAGACTATGGCTACACCTTC. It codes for CASRGWDRADYGYTF.